What follows describes a single TCR beta chain. Its antigen is not identified. The ends were cut back, 4 bases at V and 7 bases at J, with 9 bases in the middle. Germline assignment: CDR1 SGHNT and CDR2 YYREEE (reference sequence). The length of the CDR3 is 12 residues. The data were produced by immunoSEQ multiplex PCR, yet TCRdb's version contains in-frame clones alone and is incomplete. The sample lists fewer than 800,000 clones, approximately 88% occurring once. The treatment is: approximately 18 received Ad26.COV2.S at low or high dose, single or two shots; 5 received placebo; per-sample allocation not given. Repertoires come from day 63 after the first vaccine or placebo injection. The donor's status was that of an adult aged 18-55 years in Boston. This entry comes from a study of Ad26.COV2.S vaccination and SARS-CoV-2 variants. Notes on the study in general: Researchers reported similar non-spike TCR breadth in vaccine and placebo recipients.

Source: peripheral blood, taken in a trial of Ad26.COV2.S vaccine versus placebo. This receptor was identified in a person aged 18-65 years who received the Ad26.COV2.S COVID-19 vaccine or a placebo. The chain couples TRBV5-4 to TRBJ2-1; D is undetermined. DNA of the CDR3: TGTGCCAGCAGCACCCCGGAGAATGAGCAGTTCTTC. This gives the protein CASSTPENEQFF.